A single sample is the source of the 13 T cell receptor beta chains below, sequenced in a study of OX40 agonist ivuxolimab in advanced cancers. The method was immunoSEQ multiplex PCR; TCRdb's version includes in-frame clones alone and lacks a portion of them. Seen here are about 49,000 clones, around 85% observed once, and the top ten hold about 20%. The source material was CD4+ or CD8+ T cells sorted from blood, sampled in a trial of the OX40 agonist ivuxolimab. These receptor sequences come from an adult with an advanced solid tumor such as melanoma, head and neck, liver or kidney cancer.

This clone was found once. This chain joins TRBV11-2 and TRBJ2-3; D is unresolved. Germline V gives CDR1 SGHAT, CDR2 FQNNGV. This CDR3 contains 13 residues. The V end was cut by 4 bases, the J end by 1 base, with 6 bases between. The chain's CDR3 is CASSWIRTDTQYF. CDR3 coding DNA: TGTGCCAGCAGCTGGATCCGCACAGATACGCAGTATTTT.

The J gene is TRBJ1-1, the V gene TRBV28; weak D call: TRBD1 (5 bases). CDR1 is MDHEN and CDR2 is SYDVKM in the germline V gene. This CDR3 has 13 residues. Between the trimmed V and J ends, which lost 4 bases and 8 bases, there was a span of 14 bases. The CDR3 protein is CASSSPGQREAFF. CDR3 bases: TGTGCCAGCAGTTCCCCGGGGCAGCGCGAAGCTTTCTTT.

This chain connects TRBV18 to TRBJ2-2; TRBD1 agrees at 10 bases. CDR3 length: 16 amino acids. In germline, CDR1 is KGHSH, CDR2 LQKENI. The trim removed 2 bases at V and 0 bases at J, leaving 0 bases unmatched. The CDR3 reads CASSPGTGANTGELFF. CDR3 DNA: TGTGCCAGCTCACCAGGGACAGGGGCGAACACCGGGGAGCTGTTTTTT.

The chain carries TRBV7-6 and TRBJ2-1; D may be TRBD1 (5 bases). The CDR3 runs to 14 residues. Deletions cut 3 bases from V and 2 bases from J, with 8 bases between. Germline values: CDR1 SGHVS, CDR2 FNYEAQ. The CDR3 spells CASSFQGTYNEQFF. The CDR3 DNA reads TGTGCCAGCAGCTTCCAGGGTACCTACAATGAGCAGTTCTTC.

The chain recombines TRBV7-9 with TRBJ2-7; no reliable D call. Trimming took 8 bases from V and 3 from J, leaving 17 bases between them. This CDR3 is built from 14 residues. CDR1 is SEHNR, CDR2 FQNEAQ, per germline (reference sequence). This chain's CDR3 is CASEPIVLGYEQYF. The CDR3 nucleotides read TGTGCCAGCGAACCAATCGTATTGGGCTACGAGCAGTACTTC.

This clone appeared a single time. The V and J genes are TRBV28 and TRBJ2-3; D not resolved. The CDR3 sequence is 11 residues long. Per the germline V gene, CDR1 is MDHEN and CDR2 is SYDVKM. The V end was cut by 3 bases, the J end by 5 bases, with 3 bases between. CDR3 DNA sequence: TGTGCCAGCAGTTTCGGAGATACGCAGTATTTT. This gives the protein CASSFGDTQYF.

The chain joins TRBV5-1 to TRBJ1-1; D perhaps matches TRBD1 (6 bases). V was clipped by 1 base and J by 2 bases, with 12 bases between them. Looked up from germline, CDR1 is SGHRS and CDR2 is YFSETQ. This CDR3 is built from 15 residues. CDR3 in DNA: TGCGCCAGCAGCTTGCGGGAGGGGGATAACACTGAAGCTTTCTTT. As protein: CASSLREGDNTEAFF. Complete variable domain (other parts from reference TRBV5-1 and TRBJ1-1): KAGVTQTPRYLIKTRGQQVTLSCSPISGHRSVSWYQQTPGQGLQFLFEYFSETQRNKGNFPGRFSGRQFSNSRSEMNVSTLELGDSALYLCASSLREGDNTEAFFGQGTRLTVV.

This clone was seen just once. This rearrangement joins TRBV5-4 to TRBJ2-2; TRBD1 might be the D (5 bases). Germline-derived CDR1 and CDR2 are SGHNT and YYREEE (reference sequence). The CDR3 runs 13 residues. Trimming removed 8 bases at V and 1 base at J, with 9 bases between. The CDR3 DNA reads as TGTGCCAGTGTACAGGAGAACACCGGGGAGCTGTTTTTT. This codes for CASVQENTGELFF. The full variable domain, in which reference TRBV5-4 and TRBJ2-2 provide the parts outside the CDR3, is ETGVTQSPTHLIKTRGQQVTLRCSSQSGHNTVSWYQQALGQGPQFIFQYYREEENGRGNFPPRFSGLQFPNYSSELNVNALELDDSALYLCASVQENTGELFFGEGSRLTVL.

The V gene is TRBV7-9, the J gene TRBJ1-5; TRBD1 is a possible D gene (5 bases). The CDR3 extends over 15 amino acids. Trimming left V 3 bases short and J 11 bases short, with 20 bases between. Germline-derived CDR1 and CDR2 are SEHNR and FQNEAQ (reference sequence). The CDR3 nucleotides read TGTGCCAGCAGCTTGGGCGGGGGACCCTTCGAGGCCCAGCATTTT. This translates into CASSLGGGPFEAQHF.

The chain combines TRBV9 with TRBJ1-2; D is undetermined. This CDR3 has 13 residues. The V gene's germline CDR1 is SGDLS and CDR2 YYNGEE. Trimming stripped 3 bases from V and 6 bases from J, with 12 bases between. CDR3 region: CASSAGIVDGYTF. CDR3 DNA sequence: TGTGCCAGCAGCGCCGGGATAGTCGATGGCTACACCTTC.

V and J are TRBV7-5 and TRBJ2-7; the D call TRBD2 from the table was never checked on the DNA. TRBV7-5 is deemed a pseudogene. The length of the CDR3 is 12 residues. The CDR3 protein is CVRTLAEGEQYV. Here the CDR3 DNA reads TGTGTCAGAACCCTAGCAGAGGGAGAGCAGTACGTC.

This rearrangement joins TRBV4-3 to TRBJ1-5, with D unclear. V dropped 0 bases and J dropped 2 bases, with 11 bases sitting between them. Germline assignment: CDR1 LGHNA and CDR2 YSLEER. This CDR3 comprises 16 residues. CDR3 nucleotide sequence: TGCGCCAGCAGCCAAGATTGGGGAACAGGCAATCAGCCCCAGCATTTT. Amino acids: CASSQDWGTGNQPQHF.

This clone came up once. The CDR3 region is CASLGNNEQFF. The CDR3 nucleotides read TGTGCCAGTCTTGGTAACAATGAGCAGTTCTTC. The rearrangement uses TRBV19 and TRBJ2-1; D not resolved. The CDR3 is 11 residues long. CDR1 and CDR2 from the germline V gene are LNHDA and SQIVND (reference sequence). Trimming pared 8 bases from V and 5 bases from J, leaving 7 bases between.